This T cell receptor beta chain was sequenced during a study of blood T cell repertoires in COVID-19. Turning to the study itself: Acute-phase and convalescent COVID-19 samples originated in the United States, Italy and Spain. PBMCs, B-cell-depleted T cells, or T cells provided the cDNA or gDNA that made up the material.

The V gene's germline CDR1 is KGHDR and CDR2 SFDVKD. Trimming cost V 3 bases and J 5 bases, with 12 bases left between them. The CDR3 has 14 residues. Methods used by the authors: Amplification of reference gene primers provided the estimated nucleated cell counts. Assay: immunoSEQ multiplex PCR; the TCRdb copy retains only in-frame clones and omits some. V and J calls and clone size are as listed in that table; D and trimming were resolved from the DNA. Of fewer than 150,000 clones in the sample, 85% to 90% are singletons; the top ten hold about 4.8%. The sequence was obtained from a woman between 50 and 59 years old with acute or convalescent COVID-19. Sequenced sample: peripheral blood. The genes are TRBV24-1 and TRBJ2-5, with D perhaps TRBD2 (5 bases). In DNA form, the CDR3 reads TGTGCCACCAGTGATCCCCGGGGATTGGAGACCCAGTACTTC. Its translation: CATSDPRGLETQYF.